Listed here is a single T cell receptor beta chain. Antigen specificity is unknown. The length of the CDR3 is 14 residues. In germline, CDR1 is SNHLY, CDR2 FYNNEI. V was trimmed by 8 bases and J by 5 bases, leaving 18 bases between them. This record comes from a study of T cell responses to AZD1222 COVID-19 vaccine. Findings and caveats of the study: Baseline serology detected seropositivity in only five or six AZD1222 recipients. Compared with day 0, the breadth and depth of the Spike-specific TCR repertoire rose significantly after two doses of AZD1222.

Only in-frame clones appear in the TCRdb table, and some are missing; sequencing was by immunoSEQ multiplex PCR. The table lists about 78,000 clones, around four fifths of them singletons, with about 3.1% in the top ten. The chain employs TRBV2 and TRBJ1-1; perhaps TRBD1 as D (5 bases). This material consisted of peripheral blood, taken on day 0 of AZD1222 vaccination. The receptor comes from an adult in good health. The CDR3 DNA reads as TGTGCCAGCCATAAGGGCGGGGCAGGGACTGAAGCTTTCTTT. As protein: CASHKGGAGTEAFF.